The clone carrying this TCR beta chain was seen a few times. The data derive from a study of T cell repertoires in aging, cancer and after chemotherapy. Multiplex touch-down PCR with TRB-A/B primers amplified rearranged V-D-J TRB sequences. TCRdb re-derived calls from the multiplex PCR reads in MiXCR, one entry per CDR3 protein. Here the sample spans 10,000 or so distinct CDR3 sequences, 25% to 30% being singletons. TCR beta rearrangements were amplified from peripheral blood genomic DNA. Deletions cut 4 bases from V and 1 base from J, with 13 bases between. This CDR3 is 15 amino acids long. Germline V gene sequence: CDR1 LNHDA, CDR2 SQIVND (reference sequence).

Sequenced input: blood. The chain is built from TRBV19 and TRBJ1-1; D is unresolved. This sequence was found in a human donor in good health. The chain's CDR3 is CASSTNDMTNTEAFF. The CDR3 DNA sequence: TGTGCCAGTAGTACAAATGACATGACGAACACTGAAGCTTTCTTT. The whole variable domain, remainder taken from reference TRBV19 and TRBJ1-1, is DGGITQSPKYLFRKEGQNVTLSCEQNLNHDAMYWYRQDPGQGLRLIYYSQIVNDFQKGDIAEGYSVSREKKESFPLTVTSAQKNPTAFYLCASSTNDMTNTEAFFGQGTRLTVV.